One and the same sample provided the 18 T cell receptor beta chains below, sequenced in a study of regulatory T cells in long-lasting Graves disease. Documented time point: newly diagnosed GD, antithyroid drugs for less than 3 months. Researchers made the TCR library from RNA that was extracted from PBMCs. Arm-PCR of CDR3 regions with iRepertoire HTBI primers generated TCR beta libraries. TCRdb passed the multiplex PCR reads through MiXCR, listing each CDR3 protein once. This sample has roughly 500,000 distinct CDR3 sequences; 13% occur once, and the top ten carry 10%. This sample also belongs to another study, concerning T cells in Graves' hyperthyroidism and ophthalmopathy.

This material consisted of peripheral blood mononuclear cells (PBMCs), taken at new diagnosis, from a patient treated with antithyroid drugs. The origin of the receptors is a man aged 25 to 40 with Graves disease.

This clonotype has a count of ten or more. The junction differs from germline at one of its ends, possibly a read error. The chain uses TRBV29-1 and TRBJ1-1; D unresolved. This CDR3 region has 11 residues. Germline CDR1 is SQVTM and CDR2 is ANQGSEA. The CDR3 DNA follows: TGTTGTAGTGCGGGGAACACTGAAGCTTTCTTT. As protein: CCSAGNTEAFF.

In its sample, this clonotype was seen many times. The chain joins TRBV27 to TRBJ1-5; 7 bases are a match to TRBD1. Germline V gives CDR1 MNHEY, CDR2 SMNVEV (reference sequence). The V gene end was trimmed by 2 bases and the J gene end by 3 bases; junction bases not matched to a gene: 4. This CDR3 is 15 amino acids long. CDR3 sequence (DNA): TGTGCCAGCAGTTTACGGGACAGTCTCAATCAGCCCCAGCATTTT. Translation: CASSLRDSLNQPQHF.

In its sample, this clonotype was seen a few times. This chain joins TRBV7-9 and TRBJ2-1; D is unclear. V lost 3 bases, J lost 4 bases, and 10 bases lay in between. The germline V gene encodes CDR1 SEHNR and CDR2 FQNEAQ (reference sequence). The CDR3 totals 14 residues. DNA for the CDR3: TGTGCCAGCAGCTTCGGTGGGCCTTACAATGAGCAGTTCTTC. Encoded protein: CASSFGGPYNEQFF. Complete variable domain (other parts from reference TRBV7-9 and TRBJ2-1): DTGVSQNPRHKITKRGQNVTFRCDPISEHNRLYWYRQTLGQGPEFLTYFQNEAQLEKSRLLSDRFSAERPKGSFSTLEIQRTEQGDSAMYLCASSFGGPYNEQFFGPGTRLTVL.

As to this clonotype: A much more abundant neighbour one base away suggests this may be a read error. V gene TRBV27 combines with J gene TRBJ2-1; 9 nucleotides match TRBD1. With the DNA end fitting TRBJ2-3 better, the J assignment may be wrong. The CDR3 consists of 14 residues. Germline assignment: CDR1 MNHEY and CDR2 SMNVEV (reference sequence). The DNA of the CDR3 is TGTGCCAGCGGGAACAGGGGGCCCACAGGTACGCAGTATTTT. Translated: CASGNRGPTGTQYF.

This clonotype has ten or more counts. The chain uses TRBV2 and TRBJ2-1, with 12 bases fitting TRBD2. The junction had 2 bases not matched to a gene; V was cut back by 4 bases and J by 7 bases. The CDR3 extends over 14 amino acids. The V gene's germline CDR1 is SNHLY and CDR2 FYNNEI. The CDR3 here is CASSVTSGGNEQFF. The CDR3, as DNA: TGTGCCAGCAGTGTGACTAGCGGGGGAAATGAGCAGTTCTTC.

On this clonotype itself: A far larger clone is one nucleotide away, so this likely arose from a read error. The CDR3 DNA follows: TGTGCCAGCAGTTCTGAAGCGGGCCGAGCTCACGAGCAGTTCTTC. It is translated as CASSSEAGRAHEQFF. The V and J genes are TRBV27 and TRBJ2-1; D might be TRBD2 (6 bases). The CDR3 extends over 15 amino acids. The V end was cut by 4 bases, the J end by 10 bases, with 20 bases between. Germline V gives CDR1 MNHEY, CDR2 SMNVEV (reference sequence).

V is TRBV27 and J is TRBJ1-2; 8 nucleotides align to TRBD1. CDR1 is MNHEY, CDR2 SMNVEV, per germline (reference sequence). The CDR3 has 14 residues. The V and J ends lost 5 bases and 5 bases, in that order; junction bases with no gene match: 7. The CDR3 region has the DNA TGTGCCAGCAGTCCCAACAGGGGGGGGTATGGCTACACCTTC. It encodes CASSPNRGGYGYTF.

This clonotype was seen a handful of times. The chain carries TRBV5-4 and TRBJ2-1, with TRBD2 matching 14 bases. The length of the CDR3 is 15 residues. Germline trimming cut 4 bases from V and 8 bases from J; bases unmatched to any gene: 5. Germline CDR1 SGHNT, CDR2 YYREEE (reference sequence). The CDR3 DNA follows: TGTGCCAGCAGCGAGGGGACTAGCGGGAGAGATGAGCAGTTCTTC. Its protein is CASSEGTSGRDEQFF.

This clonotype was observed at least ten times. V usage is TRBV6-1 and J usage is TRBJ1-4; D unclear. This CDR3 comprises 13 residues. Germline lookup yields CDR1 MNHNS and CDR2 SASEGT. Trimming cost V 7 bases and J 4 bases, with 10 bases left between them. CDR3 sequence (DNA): TGTGCCAGCACTCAGGCGTTTAATGAAAAACTGTTTTTT. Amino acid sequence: CASTQAFNEKLFF.

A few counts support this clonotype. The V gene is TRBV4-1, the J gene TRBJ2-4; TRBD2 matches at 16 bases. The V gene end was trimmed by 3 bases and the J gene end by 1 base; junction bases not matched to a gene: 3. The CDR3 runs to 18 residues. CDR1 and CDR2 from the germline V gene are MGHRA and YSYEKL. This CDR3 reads CASSQGLAGGKAKNIQYF. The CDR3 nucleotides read TGCGCCAGCAGCCAGGGACTAGCGGGAGGGAAGGCCAAAAACATTCAGTACTTC.

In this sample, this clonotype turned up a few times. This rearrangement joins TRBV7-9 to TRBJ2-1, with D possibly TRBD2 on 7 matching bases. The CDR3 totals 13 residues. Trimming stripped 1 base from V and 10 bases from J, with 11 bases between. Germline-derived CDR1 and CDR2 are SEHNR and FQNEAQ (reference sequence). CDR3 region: CASSLDGGREQFF. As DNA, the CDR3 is TGTGCCAGCAGCTTAGACGGGGGGCGGGAGCAGTTCTTC.

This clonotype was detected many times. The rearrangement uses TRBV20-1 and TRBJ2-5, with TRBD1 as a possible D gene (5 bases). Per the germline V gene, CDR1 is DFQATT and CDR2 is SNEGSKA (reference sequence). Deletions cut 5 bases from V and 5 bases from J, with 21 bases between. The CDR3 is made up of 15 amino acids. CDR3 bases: TGCAGTGCTTTCCTTTGGGGCGGCGGTGAGGAGACCCAGTACTTC. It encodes CSAFLWGGGEETQYF.

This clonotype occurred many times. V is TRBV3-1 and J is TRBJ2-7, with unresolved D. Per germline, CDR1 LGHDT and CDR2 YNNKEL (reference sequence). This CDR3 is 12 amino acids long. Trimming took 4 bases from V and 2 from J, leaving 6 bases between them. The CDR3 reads CASSRSAYEQYF. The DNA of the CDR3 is TGTGCCAGCAGCCGGTCAGCCTACGAGCAGTACTTC.

The CDR3 DNA is TGTGCCAGCAGTTTACTAGCGGGAGGGGCAGATACGCAGTATTTT. This codes for CASSLLAGGADTQYF. The chain couples TRBV27 to TRBJ2-3; 12 bases are a match to TRBD2. This CDR3 is 15 amino acids long. Germline loops: CDR1 MNHEY, CDR2 SMNVEV (reference sequence). V was clipped by 2 bases and J by 4 bases; unmatched bases: 1.

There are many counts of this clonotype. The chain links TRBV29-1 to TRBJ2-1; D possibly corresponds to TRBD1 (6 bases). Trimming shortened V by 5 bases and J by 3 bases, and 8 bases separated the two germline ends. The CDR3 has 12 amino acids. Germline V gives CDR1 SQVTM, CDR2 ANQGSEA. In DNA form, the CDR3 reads TGCAGCGTTAAGGGACACTACAATGAGCAGTTCTTC. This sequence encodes CSVKGHYNEQFF.

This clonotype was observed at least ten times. The CDR3 spells CASGFEGFYEQYF. Here the CDR3 DNA reads TGTGCTAGTGGTTTTGAGGGATTCTACGAGCAGTACTTC. The chain uses TRBV12-5 and TRBJ2-7; D perhaps matches TRBD2 (5 bases). Between the trimmed V and J ends, which lost 3 bases and 3 bases, there was a span of 9 bases. From germline, CDR1 is LGHNT and CDR2 FRNRAP. The CDR3 extends over 13 amino acids.

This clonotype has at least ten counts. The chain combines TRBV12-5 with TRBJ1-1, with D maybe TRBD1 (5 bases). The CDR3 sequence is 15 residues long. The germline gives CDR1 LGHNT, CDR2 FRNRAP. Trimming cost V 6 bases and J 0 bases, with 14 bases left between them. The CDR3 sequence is CASGRQQALNTEAFF. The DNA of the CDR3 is TGTGCTAGTGGCCGTCAACAGGCGCTGAACACTGAAGCTTTCTTT.

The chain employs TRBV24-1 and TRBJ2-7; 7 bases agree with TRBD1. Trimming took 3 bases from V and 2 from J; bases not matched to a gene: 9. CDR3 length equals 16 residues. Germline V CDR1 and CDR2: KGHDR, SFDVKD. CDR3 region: CATSDPQADRAYEQYF. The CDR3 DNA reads TGTGCCACCAGTGATCCCCAGGCCGACAGGGCCTACGAGCAGTACTTC.